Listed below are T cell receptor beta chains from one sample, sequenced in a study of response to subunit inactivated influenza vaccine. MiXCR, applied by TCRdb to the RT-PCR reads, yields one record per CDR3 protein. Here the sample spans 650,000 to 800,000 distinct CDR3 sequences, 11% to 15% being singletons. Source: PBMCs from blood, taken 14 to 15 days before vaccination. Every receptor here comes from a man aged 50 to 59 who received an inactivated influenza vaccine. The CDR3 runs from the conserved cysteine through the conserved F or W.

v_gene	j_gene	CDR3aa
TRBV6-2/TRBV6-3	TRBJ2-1	CASSFTGIEQFF
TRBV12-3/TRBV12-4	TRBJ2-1	CASSLGQGANEQFF
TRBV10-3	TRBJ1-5	CAISETLQGSNQPQHF
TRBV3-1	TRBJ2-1	CASSQDNLGRGDNEQFF
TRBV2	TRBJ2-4	CASSRNRDGNIQYF
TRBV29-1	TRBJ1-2	CSTPGGHLNYGYTF
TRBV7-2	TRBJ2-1	CASSPDVGHSYNEQFF
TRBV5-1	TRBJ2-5	CASSFNGQETQYF
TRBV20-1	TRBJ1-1	CSARGGVRLGTEAFF
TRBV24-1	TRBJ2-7	CATSDPLSEQYF
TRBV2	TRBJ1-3	CASSEGSDRGSGNTIYF
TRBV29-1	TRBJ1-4	CSVVEGSNEKLFF
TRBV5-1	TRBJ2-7	CASSSTGQLSYEQYF
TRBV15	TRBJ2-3	CATSRDQPNTDTQYF
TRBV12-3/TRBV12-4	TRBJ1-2	CASSPQGVYGYTF
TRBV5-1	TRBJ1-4	CASSLAAGPTNEKLFF
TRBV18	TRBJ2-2	CASSPPDSPGELFF
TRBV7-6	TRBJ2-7	CASSPRLAGGTYEQYF
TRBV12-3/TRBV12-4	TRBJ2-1	CASSFTGGAGSNEQFF
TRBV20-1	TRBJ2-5	CSASWTNQETQYF